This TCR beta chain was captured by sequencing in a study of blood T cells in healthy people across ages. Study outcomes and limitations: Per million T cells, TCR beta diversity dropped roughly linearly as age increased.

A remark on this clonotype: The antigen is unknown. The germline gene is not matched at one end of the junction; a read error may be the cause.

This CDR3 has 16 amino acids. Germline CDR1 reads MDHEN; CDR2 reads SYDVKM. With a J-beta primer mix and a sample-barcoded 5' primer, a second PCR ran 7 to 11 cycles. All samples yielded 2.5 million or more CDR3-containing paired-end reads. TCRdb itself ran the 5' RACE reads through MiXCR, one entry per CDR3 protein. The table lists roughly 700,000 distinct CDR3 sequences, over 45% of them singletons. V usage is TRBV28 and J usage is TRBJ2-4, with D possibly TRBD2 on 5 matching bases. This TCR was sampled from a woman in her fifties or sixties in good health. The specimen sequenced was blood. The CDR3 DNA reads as TGTGCCAGCAGTTTATCGATGGGAGTAGCCAAAAGCATTCAGTACTTC. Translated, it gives CASSLSMGVAKSIQYF.